The clone carrying this TCR beta chain was seen more than once but under ten times. Antigen specificity is unknown. TCRdb re-derived calls from the reads in MiXCR, one entry per CDR3 protein. The sample shows roughly 920,000 distinct CDR3 sequences, around a third of them seen only once. CDR1 is WNHNN, CDR2 SYGVQD, per germline (reference sequence). The CDR3 is 15 amino acids. V was pared by 1 base and J by 6 bases, with 15 bases between. This record comes from a study of T cell repertoires in cytomegalovirus infection. About the research overall: CMV epitopes, recently identified HLA-C-restricted and well-studied HLA-B-restricted, were used.

This sequence joins TRBV10-1 and TRBJ1-1, with D maybe TRBD1 (5 bases). This receptor was obtained from a human donor in good health (CMV status not recorded). Some clones in this sample may be carry-over from other donors' samples. The sample was cultured CD8+ T cells from PBMCs, taken from culture after CMV antigen stimulation. The CDR3 DNA is TGCGCCAGCAGTGAGTTTCGGGGACTTCAACCTGAAGCTTTCTTT. Encoded protein: CASSEFRGLQPEAFF.